Below are 8 T cell receptor beta chains sequenced from a single sample in a study of blood T cell repertoires in COVID-19. The table came from immunoSEQ multiplex PCR; TCRdb's copy has only in-frame clones and leaves some out. Counted here are about 280,000 clones, approximately 83% occurring once; the ten biggest clones make up approximately 2%. The sequenced sample was peripheral blood. The receptors shown here come from a woman aged 30 to 39 who had recovered from COVID-19.

This clone is a singleton in its sample. J is TRBJ2-1 and V is TRBV9, with D perhaps TRBD2 (5 bases). The CDR3 is made up of 12 amino acids. Germline lookup yields CDR1 SGDLS and CDR2 YYNGEE. Trimming took off 7 bases at V and 8 bases at J, with 13 bases between the two ends. In DNA form, the CDR3 reads TGTGCCAGCGCTAGCCCCAAAGATGAGCAGTTCTTC. Translated, it gives CASASPKDEQFF.

This clone was seen just once. This chain links TRBV28 with TRBJ1-4; D is unresolved. Germline assignment: CDR1 MDHEN and CDR2 SYDVKM. Trimming pared 8 bases from V and 8 bases from J, leaving 15 bases between. CDR3 length: 13 amino acids. In DNA form, the CDR3 reads TGTGCCAGCGAAGTGACGACGGGGGAAAAACTGTTTTTT. This gives the protein CASEVTTGEKLFF.

The rearrangement joins TRBV2 to TRBJ1-1; 7 bases agree with TRBD1. The J segment lost 4 bases and the V segment lost 5 bases, leaving 4 bases of the junction unmatched. Germline V gives CDR1 SNHLY, CDR2 FYNNEI. The CDR3 contains 13 residues. CDR3 residues: CASSPDRATEAFF. The CDR3, as DNA: TGTGCCAGCAGTCCTGACAGGGCCACTGAAGCTTTCTTT.

V usage is TRBV28 and J usage is TRBJ2-3; 7 bases align to TRBD2. The CDR3 has 17 amino acids. Per germline, CDR1 MDHEN and CDR2 SYDVKM. V shed 2 bases, J shed 0 bases, and the junction held 8 bases outside the gene matches. DNA for the CDR3: TGTGCCAGCAGTTTACTTTTGAGCGGGACTAGCACAGATACGCAGTATTTT. It codes for CASSLLLSGTSTDTQYF.

The rearrangement uses TRBV28 and TRBJ1-2; 7 bases map to TRBD1. Germline values: CDR1 MDHEN, CDR2 SYDVKM. The junction had 9 bases not matched to a gene; V was cut back by 6 bases and J by 2 bases. The CDR3 has 15 residues. CDR3 sequence: CASRLPGQMNYGYTF. The CDR3 DNA follows: TGTGCCAGCAGGTTGCCGGGACAGATGAACTATGGCTACACCTTC.

The genes are TRBV12-5 and TRBJ2-7; tentatively, D is TRBD1 (6 bases). The CDR3 has 13 residues. The germline gives CDR1 LGHNT, CDR2 FRNRAP. With 6 bases removed from V and 5 bases from J, the gap between germline ends came to 14 bases. The CDR3 DNA is TGTGCTAGTGGCTCACTAAACAGGGACGAGCAGTACTTC. Translation gives CASGSLNRDEQYF. Full variable domain (rest looked up from reference TRBV12-5 and TRBJ2-7): DARVTQTPRHKVTEMGQEVTMRCQPILGHNTVFWYRQTMMQGLELLAYFRNRAPLDDSGMPKDRFSAEMPDATLATLKIQPSEPRDSAVYFCASGSLNRDEQYFGPGTRLTVT.

V and J are TRBV6-2 or TRBV6-3 and TRBJ2-7; 7 nucleotides agree with TRBD1. Germline loops: CDR1 MNHEY, CDR2 SVGEGT. The CDR3 has 14 residues. V lost 2 bases, J lost 3 bases, and 4 bases stayed unmatched. Here the CDR3 DNA reads TGTGCCAGCAGTTACCCCGGGACAGACTACGAGCAGTACTTC. It codes for CASSYPGTDYEQYF.

The chain has TRBV27 and TRBJ2-7; 8 positions match TRBD1. Germline values: CDR1 MNHEY, CDR2 SMNVEV (reference sequence). The J segment lost 7 bases and the V segment lost 4 bases, leaving 12 bases of the junction unmatched. The CDR3 length is 15 residues. CDR3 nucleotide sequence: TGTGCCAGCAGTTCTGGGTCAGGGGGCGCTCAGGAGCAGTACTTC. Translation gives CASSSGSGGAQEQYF.